What follows are 6 T cell receptor beta chains derived from one specimen sequenced in a study of regulatory T cells in long-lasting Graves disease. CDR3-region Arm-PCR and iRepertoire HTBI primers produced the TCR beta libraries. TCRdb fed the multiplex PCR reads into MiXCR, producing one record per CDR3 protein. This table holds approximately 230,000 distinct CDR3 sequences, approximately 20% found once. The time point here: newly diagnosed GD, antithyroid drugs for less than 3 months. PBMC RNA was the source of the TCR library. Here the sequenced sample was peripheral blood mononuclear cells (PBMCs), taken at new diagnosis, from a patient treated with antithyroid drugs. Source of these receptors: a female donor with Graves disease.

This clonotype was counted many times. The genes are TRBV28 and TRBJ1-2; 9 bases are a match to TRBD1. The CDR3 has 15 amino acids. CDR1 is MDHEN and CDR2 is SYDVKM in the germline V gene. Trimming at V came to 2 bases and at J to 2 bases, leaving 3 bases not matched to a gene. The CDR3, as DNA: TGTGCCAGCAGTTTACCAGGACAGGGGAACTATGGCTACACCTTC. It codes for CASSLPGQGNYGYTF.

This clonotype was seen ten or more times. This sequence joins TRBV27 and TRBJ1-2, with D hard to call. This CDR3 spans 14 amino acids. CDR1 is MNHEY, CDR2 SMNVEV, per germline (reference sequence). V was pared by 7 bases and J by 4 bases, with 16 bases between. CDR3 amino acids: CASTRLGQFYGYTF. The CDR3 nucleotides read TGTGCCAGCACCCGCCTCGGGCAATTCTATGGCTACACCTTC.

The sample holds many counts of this clonotype. The chain is built from TRBV7-9 and TRBJ1-4; a possible D gene is TRBD1 (6 bases). The V end lost 5 bases, the J end lost 8 bases, and 9 bases lay between the germline ends. This CDR3 contains 12 residues. From germline, CDR1 is SEHNR and CDR2 FQNEAQ (reference sequence). The CDR3 protein is CASSPDREKLFF. In nucleotides, the CDR3 is TGTGCCAGCAGCCCAGACAGGGAAAAACTGTTTTTT.

This clonotype was detected many times. This chain links TRBV20-1 with TRBJ2-1; 11 bases are shared with TRBD2. The CDR3 covers 16 residues. In germline, CDR1 is DFQATT, CDR2 SNEGSKA (reference sequence). J lost 5 bases, V lost 6 bases, and 12 bases had no gene match. The CDR3, as DNA: TGCAGTGCCAACAAAATAGCGGGAGGGGCGAACAATGAGCAGTTCTTC. Amino acids: CSANKIAGGANNEQFF.

In its sample, this clonotype was seen many times. The rearrangement uses TRBV12-3 or TRBV12-4 and TRBJ2-1, with 8 bases fitting TRBD2. With V trimmed by 10 bases and J by 3 bases, 5 bases remained unmatched. The CDR3 sequence is 13 residues long. Here the CDR3 reads CATRTSFYNEQFF. CDR3 DNA: TGTGCCACACGGACTAGCTTCTACAATGAGCAGTTCTTC.

This clonotype showed up many times. V gene TRBV20-1 combines with J gene TRBJ1-5; 11 bases map to TRBD1. Germline CDR1 is DFQATT and CDR2 is SNEGSKA (reference sequence). Trimming cost V 3 bases and J 6 bases; bases outside gene matches: 4. The CDR3 runs 14 residues. CDR3 sequence reads: CSARPGTGGQPQHF. DNA for the CDR3: TGCAGTGCTAGGCCCGGGACAGGGGGTCAGCCCCAGCATTTT.